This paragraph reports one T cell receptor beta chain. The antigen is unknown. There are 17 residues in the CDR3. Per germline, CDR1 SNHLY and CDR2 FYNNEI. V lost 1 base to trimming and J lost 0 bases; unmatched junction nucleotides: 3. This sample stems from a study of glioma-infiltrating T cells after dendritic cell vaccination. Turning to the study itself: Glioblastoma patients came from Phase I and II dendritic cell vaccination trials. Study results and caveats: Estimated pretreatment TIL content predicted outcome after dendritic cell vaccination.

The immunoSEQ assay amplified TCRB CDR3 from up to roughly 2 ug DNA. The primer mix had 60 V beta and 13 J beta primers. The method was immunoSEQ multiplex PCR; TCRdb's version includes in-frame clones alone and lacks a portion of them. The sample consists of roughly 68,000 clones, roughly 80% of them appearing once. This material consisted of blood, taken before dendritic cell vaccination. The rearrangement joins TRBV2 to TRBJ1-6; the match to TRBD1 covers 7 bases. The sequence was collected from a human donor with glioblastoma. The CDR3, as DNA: TGTGCCAGCAGTGAAGTACAGGGGATCTCCTATAATTCACCCCTCCACTTT. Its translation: CASSEVQGISYNSPLHF. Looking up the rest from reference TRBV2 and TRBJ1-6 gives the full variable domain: EPEVTQTPSHQVTQMGQEVILRCVPISNHLYFYWYRQILGQKVEFLVSFYNNEISEKSEIFDDQFSVERPDGSNFTLKIRSTKLEDSAMYFCASSEVQGISYNSPLHFGNGTRLTVT.